This is a list of T cell receptor beta chains from one sample in a study of identical twins. TCRdb ran MiXCR on the 5' RACE reads and lists one entry per CDR3 protein. The data show approximately 350,000 distinct CDR3 sequences, with around 12% seen just once and about 7% held by the top ten. The same data also contributed to another study, on yellow fever vaccine responses in identical twins.

Sequenced material: CD8+ T cells sorted from blood. All receptors come from a woman aged 18-29 years in good health. Both conserved end residues are part of each CDR3. The D gene is left open where the match is weak. Some rows have no size entry. The others give once, few or many, or a class for an expanded clone.

clone size: few
V gene: TRBV5-1
D gene: -
J gene: TRBJ2-6
CDR3 protein: CASRRGGSGANVLTF
CDR3 DNA: TGCGCCAGCCGCCGTGGGGGGTCTGGGGCCAACGTCCTGACTTTC

clone size: few
V gene: TRBV20-1
D gene: TRBD2
J gene: TRBJ2-1
CDR3 protein: CSARVFGLAGGWYNEQFF
CDR3 DNA: TGCAGTGCTAGAGTCTTTGGACTAGCGGGAGGCTGGTACAATGAGCAGTTCTTC

clone size: many
V gene: TRBV5-1
D gene: -
J gene: TRBJ2-2
CDR3 protein: CASSPIGALGTIKEDTGELFF
CDR3 DNA: TGCGCCAGCAGCCCCATTGGGGCCCTGGGGACAATAAAGGAGGACACCGGGGAGCTGTTTTTT

clone size: once
V gene: TRBV4-1
D gene: -
J gene: TRBJ2-5
CDR3 protein: CASSQVLDSVETQYF
CDR3 DNA: TGCGCCAGCAGCCAAGTCCTGGACTCGGTAGAGACCCAGTACTTC

clone size: many
V gene: TRBV5-5
D gene: TRBD1
J gene: TRBJ2-7
CDR3 protein: CASSFTGDEQYF
CDR3 DNA: TGTGCCAGCAGCTTTACAGGGGACGAGCAGTACTTC

clone size: -
V gene: TRBV4-1
D gene: -
J gene: TRBJ2-3
CDR3 protein: CASSQVTGSTDTQYF
CDR3 DNA: TGCGCCAGCAGCCAAGTCACGGGAAGCACAGATACGCAGTATTTT

clone size: many
V gene: TRBV12-3/TRBV12-4
D gene: -
J gene: TRBJ2-1
CDR3 protein: CASSWGDGSSYNEQFF
CDR3 DNA: TGTGCCAGCAGTTGGGGCGACGGAAGCTCCTACAATGAGCAGTTCTTC

clone size: few
V gene: TRBV18
D gene: -
J gene: TRBJ2-1
CDR3 protein: CASSPSSSAREQFF
CDR3 DNA: TGTGCCAGCTCACCATCGTCGTCAGCCCGCGAGCAGTTCTTC

clone size: -
V gene: TRBV27
D gene: -
J gene: TRBJ2-4
CDR3 protein: CASSPRGDKNIQYF
CDR3 DNA: TGTGCCAGCAGCCCTCGCGGGGACAAAAACATTCAGTACTTC

clone size: -
V gene: TRBV2
D gene: -
J gene: TRBJ1-6
CDR3 protein: CASTVNSPLHF
CDR3 DNA: TGTGCCAGCACTGTTAATTCACCCCTCCACTTT

clone size: few
V gene: TRBV20-1
D gene: -
J gene: TRBJ2-1
CDR3 protein: CSALDPRGPDEQFF
CDR3 DNA: TGCAGTGCCCTCGACCCCCGGGGGCCCGATGAGCAGTTCTTC

clone size: many
V gene: TRBV10-2
D gene: -
J gene: TRBJ1-2
CDR3 protein: CASSDRAGTSTRLGYTF
CDR3 DNA: TGCGCCAGCAGTGATAGGGCTGGGACTAGCACCCGACTCGGCTACACCTTC

clone size: -
V gene: TRBV9
D gene: TRBD1
J gene: TRBJ2-3
CDR3 protein: CASSATGSSTDTQYF
CDR3 DNA: TGTGCCAGCAGCGCGACAGGGTCTAGCACAGATACGCAGTATTTT

clone size: many
V gene: TRBV7-9
D gene: -
J gene: TRBJ2-5
CDR3 protein: CASSSASGETTQYF
CDR3 DNA: TGTGCCAGCAGCTCGGCCTCGGGGGAAACGACCCAGTACTTC

clone size: -
V gene: TRBV4-1
D gene: TRBD2
J gene: TRBJ2-1
CDR3 protein: CASSQAAGTSSFLVNEQFF
CDR3 DNA: TGCGCCAGCAGCCAAGCTGCCGGGACTAGTTCTTTCCTAGTCAATGAGCAGTTCTTC

clone size: -
V gene: TRBV7-9
D gene: -
J gene: TRBJ1-1
CDR3 protein: CASSPGFVGTEAFF
CDR3 DNA: TGTGCCAGCAGCCCAGGTTTTGTAGGTACTGAAGCTTTCTTT

clone size: few
V gene: TRBV28
D gene: TRBD1
J gene: TRBJ2-7
CDR3 protein: CASSTTRQGPNYEQYF
CDR3 DNA: TGTGCCAGCAGTACCACCCGACAGGGTCCCAACTACGAGCAGTACTTC

clone size: -
V gene: TRBV7-6
D gene: -
J gene: TRBJ2-1
CDR3 protein: CASSLVTTHEQFF
CDR3 DNA: TGTGCCAGCAGCTTAGTGACTACCCATGAGCAGTTCTTC